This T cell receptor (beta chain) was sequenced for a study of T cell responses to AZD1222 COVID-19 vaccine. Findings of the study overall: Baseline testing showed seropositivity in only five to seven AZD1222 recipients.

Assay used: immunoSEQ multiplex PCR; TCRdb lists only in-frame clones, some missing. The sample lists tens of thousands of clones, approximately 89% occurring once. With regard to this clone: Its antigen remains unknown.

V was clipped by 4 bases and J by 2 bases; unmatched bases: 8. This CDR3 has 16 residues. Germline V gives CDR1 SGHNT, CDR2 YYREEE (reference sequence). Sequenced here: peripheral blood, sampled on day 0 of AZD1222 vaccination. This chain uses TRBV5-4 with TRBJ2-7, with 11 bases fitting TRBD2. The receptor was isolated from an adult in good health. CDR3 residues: CASSTQPGLAAYEQYF. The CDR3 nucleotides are TGTGCCAGCAGCACCCAACCGGGACTAGCGGCCTACGAGCAGTACTTC.